This T cell receptor beta chain came from a study of blood T cell repertoires in COVID-19. About the research overall: COVID-19 samples collected from the United States, Italy and Spain covered acute and convalescent phases. PBMCs, B-cell-depleted T cells, or T cells were the source of the cDNA or gDNA that made up the material.

Authors' processing steps: How many nucleated cells were present was estimated from reference gene primer amplification. The protocol was immunoSEQ multiplex PCR, while the TCRdb copy is restricted to in-frame clones and leaves out a portion. That table gives V, J and clone size, and the DNA gave D and trimming. The table includes roughly 250,000 clones, roughly 88% detected once. CDR3 length: 15 amino acids. The J segment lost 5 bases and the V segment lost 5 bases, leaving 6 bases of the junction unmatched. The germline CDR1 and CDR2 sequences are SGHTA and FQGTGA. Sequences were obtained from peripheral blood. The sequence was collected from a middle-aged woman who had recovered from COVID-19. The chain recombines TRBV7-3 with TRBJ2-3, with 11 bases aligning to TRBD2. The chain's CDR3 is CASSPTSGMGDTQYF. As DNA, the CDR3 is TGTGCCAGCAGCCCGACTAGCGGGATGGGAGATACGCAGTATTTT.